The present T cell receptor (beta chain) was sequenced within a study of T cell repertoires in cytomegalovirus infection. One entry per CDR3 protein results from TCRdb running MiXCR on the reads. The data hold more than 250,000 distinct CDR3 sequences, with approximately 25% observed a single time. This clonotype has at least ten counts. Its target is unknown. Its ends do not fully match the called genes, so a read error is possible. CDR3 length: 13 residues. Germline-derived CDR1 and CDR2 are MNHNS and SASEGT. The TCR sequence derives from a human donor in good health (CMV status not recorded). Some clones in this sample may be carry-over from other donors' samples. The source was cultured PBMCs, collected from culture after CMV antigen stimulation. The chain recombines TRBV6-1 with TRBJ2-5, with 7 bases lining up with TRBD2. The chain's CDR3 is CASSESLPSAGDF. The DNA for the CDR3 is TGTGCCAGCAGTGAATCCTTGCCGTCGGCGGGGGACTTC.